This is a list of T cell receptor beta chains from one sample in a study of cytomegalovirus exposure and HLA in healthy donors. Some clones are missing from TCRdb's copy, which holds only in-frame ones; the method was immunoSEQ multiplex PCR. Among fewer than 150,000 clones listed, about nine tenths were seen once. The sample was PBMCs. The receptors were gathered from a man younger than 45 in good health and CMV-seronegative. Each CDR3 is given with its conserved first and last residue. Each record gives: CDR3 protein, CDR3 DNA, clone size, V gene, D gene, J gene. A D gene is named only where the DNA matches it firmly. The listing skips clone size in some rows; elsewhere it reads once, few, many or a size class.

cdr3_aa: CASSGPGLKNSPLHF; cdr3_nt: TGTGCCAGCAGCGGGCCGGGACTTAAAAATTCACCCCTCCACTTT; clone_size: .; v_call: TRBV9; d_call: .; j_call: TRBJ1-6
cdr3_aa: CASSESIGTDTQYF; cdr3_nt: TGCGCCAGCAGTGAGTCGATAGGCACAGATACGCAGTATTTT; clone_size: .; v_call: TRBV10-1; d_call: .; j_call: TRBJ2-3
cdr3_aa: CASSLAYKTGTESTDTQYF; cdr3_nt: TGTGCCAGCAGCTTAGCGTATAAAACCGGGACAGAGAGCACAGATACGCAGTATTTT; clone_size: .; v_call: TRBV7-2; d_call: TRBD1; j_call: TRBJ2-3
cdr3_aa: CASRAPGTSGKNEQFF; cdr3_nt: TGCGCCAGCAGGGCACCCGGGACTAGCGGGAAGAATGAGCAGTTCTTC; clone_size: .; v_call: TRBV4-1; d_call: TRBD2; j_call: TRBJ2-1
cdr3_aa: CASILRVSGGYTF; cdr3_nt: TGTGCCAGCATTCTCAGGGTATCCGGTGGCTACACCTTC; clone_size: .; v_call: TRBV2; d_call: .; j_call: TRBJ1-2
cdr3_aa: CASSLLVETQYF; cdr3_nt: TGCGCCAGCAGCTTGCTCGTGGAGACCCAGTACTTC; clone_size: .; v_call: TRBV5-1; d_call: .; j_call: TRBJ2-5
cdr3_aa: CASSPRTSGGSPGELFF; cdr3_nt: TGTGCCAGCAGCCCGAGAACTAGCGGGGGGTCCCCGGGGGAGCTGTTTTTT; clone_size: .; v_call: TRBV7-2; d_call: TRBD2; j_call: TRBJ2-2
cdr3_aa: CASSLSPSSYNEQFF; cdr3_nt: TGTGCCAGCAGCTTAAGCCCTAGCAGTTACAATGAGCAGTTCTTC; clone_size: few; v_call: TRBV7-2; d_call: .; j_call: TRBJ2-1
cdr3_aa: CASRAQFFGDGYTF; cdr3_nt: TGTGCCAGTAGGGCCCAGTTTTTCGGGGATGGCTACACCTTC; clone_size: .; v_call: TRBV19; d_call: .; j_call: TRBJ1-2
cdr3_aa: CASRTVTYGYTF; cdr3_nt: TGTGCCAGCAGGACAGTCACCTATGGCTACACCTTC; clone_size: .; v_call: TRBV6-5; d_call: .; j_call: TRBJ1-2
cdr3_aa: CASSRLGTGVYEQYF; cdr3_nt: TGTGCCAGCAGTCGACTCGGGACAGGAGTCTACGAGCAGTACTTC; clone_size: .; v_call: TRBV6-5; d_call: TRBD1; j_call: TRBJ2-7
cdr3_aa: CASSNPSDSGYEQYF; cdr3_nt: TGTGCCAGTAGTAACCCTAGTGATTCGGGCTACGAGCAGTACTTC; clone_size: .; v_call: TRBV19; d_call: .; j_call: TRBJ2-7
cdr3_aa: CASSSGDRNLNTEAFF; cdr3_nt: TGTGCCAGCAGCTCAGGAGACAGGAACTTGAACACTGAAGCTTTCTTT; clone_size: .; v_call: TRBV7-9; d_call: .; j_call: TRBJ1-1
cdr3_aa: CASSLEVAGVNEQFF; cdr3_nt: TGCGCCAGCAGCTTGGAAGTAGCGGGAGTCAATGAGCAGTTCTTC; clone_size: .; v_call: TRBV5-1; d_call: TRBD2; j_call: TRBJ2-1
cdr3_aa: CASSFGGWDRDAYEQYF; cdr3_nt: TGTGCCAGCAGCTTTGGGGGTTGGGACAGGGATGCCTACGAGCAGTACTTC; clone_size: .; v_call: TRBV11-2; d_call: TRBD1; j_call: TRBJ2-7
cdr3_aa: CASSLGPGGLRYEQYF; cdr3_nt: TGTGCCAGCAGCTTAGGCCCAGGGGGCCTTCGATACGAGCAGTACTTC; clone_size: .; v_call: TRBV11-2; d_call: TRBD1; j_call: TRBJ2-7
cdr3_aa: CASSYSSWAGADTQYF; cdr3_nt: TGTGCCAGCAGTTACTCGTCTTGGGCAGGGGCAGATACGCAGTATTTT; clone_size: .; v_call: TRBV6-5; d_call: .; j_call: TRBJ2-3
cdr3_aa: CASSFLASTYEQYF; cdr3_nt: TGTGCCAGCAGCTTTCTAGCCTCAACCTACGAGCAGTACTTC; clone_size: .; v_call: TRBV11-2; d_call: .; j_call: TRBJ2-7
cdr3_aa: CASSSYRGLVDTEAFF; cdr3_nt: TGCGCCAGCAGCTCCTACAGGGGGCTTGTGGACACTGAAGCTTTCTTT; clone_size: .; v_call: TRBV5-1; d_call: TRBD1; j_call: TRBJ1-1
cdr3_aa: CASSYIRFTEAFF; cdr3_nt: TGTGCCAGCAGTTACATCCGTTTCACTGAAGCTTTCTTT; clone_size: .; v_call: TRBV6-5; d_call: .; j_call: TRBJ1-1
cdr3_aa: CASSVGQGSEPQHF; cdr3_nt: TGTGCCAGCAGCGTAGGACAGGGCAGCGAGCCCCAGCATTTT; clone_size: .; v_call: TRBV9; d_call: TRBD1; j_call: TRBJ1-5
cdr3_aa: CATHRGESDTQYF; cdr3_nt: TGTGCCACCCATCGGGGGGAGTCAGATACGCAGTATTTT; clone_size: .; v_call: TRBV5-4; d_call: TRBD2; j_call: TRBJ2-3
cdr3_aa: CASSISGLRSYNEQFF; cdr3_nt: TGTGCCAGTAGTATATCGGGACTAAGATCTTACAATGAGCAGTTCTTC; clone_size: .; v_call: TRBV19; d_call: TRBD2; j_call: TRBJ2-1
cdr3_aa: CASSLLLTTNYGYTF; cdr3_nt: TGTGCCAGCAGTCTACTCCTGACAACTAACTATGGCTACACCTTC; clone_size: .; v_call: TRBV2; d_call: .; j_call: TRBJ1-2
cdr3_aa: CASSPILDSNEKLFF; cdr3_nt: TGCGCCAGCAGCCCCATCCTCGACAGTAATGAAAAACTGTTTTTT; clone_size: .; v_call: TRBV4-1; d_call: .; j_call: TRBJ1-4
cdr3_aa: CASSLTGEGTEAFF; cdr3_nt: TGTGCCAGCAGTTTGACAGGGGAGGGAACTGAAGCTTTCTTT; clone_size: .; v_call: TRBV6-4; d_call: TRBD1; j_call: TRBJ1-1
cdr3_aa: CASSYSRGYGYTF; cdr3_nt: TGTGCCAGCAGTTACTCTCGAGGGTATGGCTACACCTTC; clone_size: few; v_call: TRBV6-5; d_call: .; j_call: TRBJ1-2
cdr3_aa: CAWNPTRTFLAYEQYF; cdr3_nt: TGTGCCTGGAACCCTACTAGGACCTTCTTGGCTTACGAGCAGTACTTC; clone_size: .; v_call: TRBV30; d_call: .; j_call: TRBJ2-7
cdr3_aa: CASSGTSEETQYF; cdr3_nt: TGTGCCAGCAGTGGGACTAGCGAAGAGACCCAGTACTTC; clone_size: .; v_call: TRBV7-3; d_call: TRBD2; j_call: TRBJ2-5
cdr3_aa: CASSLQGSNTEAFF; cdr3_nt: TGTGCCAGCAGCTTACAGGGTTCGAACACTGAAGCTTTCTTT; clone_size: .; v_call: TRBV7-9; d_call: .; j_call: TRBJ1-1
cdr3_aa: CASSPNPNTEAFF; cdr3_nt: TGTGCCAGCAGCCCCAATCCGAACACTGAAGCTTTCTTT; clone_size: .; v_call: TRBV5-4; d_call: .; j_call: TRBJ1-1
cdr3_aa: CASSRTPAAYNEQFF; cdr3_nt: TGTGCCAGCAGTCGAACACCGGCGGCCTACAATGAGCAGTTCTTC; clone_size: .; v_call: TRBV6-6; d_call: .; j_call: TRBJ2-1
cdr3_aa: CASSKAGTETYEQYF; cdr3_nt: TGTGCCAGCAGCAAAGCCGGGACTGAAACCTACGAGCAGTACTTC; clone_size: once; v_call: TRBV11-2; d_call: .; j_call: TRBJ2-7
cdr3_aa: CASRGTGGAYEQYF; cdr3_nt: TGTGCCAGCAGGGGGACAGGGGGCGCCTACGAGCAGTACTTC; clone_size: few; v_call: TRBV6-1; d_call: TRBD1; j_call: TRBJ2-7
cdr3_aa: CASSPGIKPYTDTQYF; cdr3_nt: TGTGCCAGCTCACCAGGTATAAAGCCCTACACAGATACGCAGTATTTT; clone_size: .; v_call: TRBV18; d_call: .; j_call: TRBJ2-3
cdr3_aa: CASSLEDRGNTEAFF; cdr3_nt: TGTGCCAGCAGCTTGGAAGACAGGGGGAACACTGAAGCTTTCTTT; clone_size: .; v_call: TRBV5-4; d_call: TRBD1; j_call: TRBJ1-1
cdr3_aa: CASSEGGNTEAFF; cdr3_nt: TGCGCCAGCAGTGAAGGAGGGAACACTGAAGCTTTCTTT; clone_size: few; v_call: TRBV10-1; d_call: .; j_call: TRBJ1-1
cdr3_aa: CATSEGTGTATQYF; cdr3_nt: TGTGCCACCTCGGAGGGGACAGGGACCGCGACCCAGTACTTC; clone_size: few; v_call: TRBV19; d_call: TRBD1; j_call: TRBJ2-5
cdr3_aa: CASSTGQGRYGTEAFF; cdr3_nt: TGTGCCAGCAGTACAGGACAGGGAAGGTATGGCACTGAAGCTTTCTTT; clone_size: .; v_call: TRBV27; d_call: TRBD1; j_call: TRBJ1-1
cdr3_aa: CASSYRTGTDTQYF; cdr3_nt: TGTGCCAGCAGCTACCGGACAGGGACAGATACGCAGTATTTT; clone_size: .; v_call: TRBV6-5; d_call: TRBD1; j_call: TRBJ2-3
cdr3_aa: CASSQTGSGTIYF; cdr3_nt: TGTGCCAGCAGTCAAACAGGGTCGGGCACCATATATTTT; clone_size: .; v_call: TRBV28; d_call: .; j_call: TRBJ1-3
cdr3_aa: CASSDRQGRNTEAFF; cdr3_nt: TGTGCCAGCAGTGATAGGCAGGGAAGGAACACTGAAGCTTTCTTT; clone_size: once; v_call: TRBV25-1; d_call: .; j_call: TRBJ1-1
cdr3_aa: CASSTTGDGTEAFF; cdr3_nt: TGTGCCAGCTCAACGACAGGGGACGGCACTGAAGCTTTCTTT; clone_size: .; v_call: TRBV18; d_call: TRBD1; j_call: TRBJ1-1
cdr3_aa: CASSLDRIFSGANVLTF; cdr3_nt: TGTGCCAGCAGCCTGGACAGAATTTTCTCTGGGGCCAACGTCCTGACTTTC; clone_size: once; v_call: TRBV5-6; d_call: .; j_call: TRBJ2-6
cdr3_aa: CASSVQVYGYTF; cdr3_nt: TGTGCCAGCAGTGTACAGGTCTATGGCTACACCTTC; clone_size: .; v_call: TRBV2; d_call: .; j_call: TRBJ1-2
cdr3_aa: CASGPYRATEAFF; cdr3_nt: TGTGCCAGCGGACCGTACAGGGCCACTGAAGCTTTCTTT; clone_size: .; v_call: TRBV7-3; d_call: .; j_call: TRBJ1-1
cdr3_aa: CASSFKGADSYEQYF; cdr3_nt: TGTGCCAGCAGTTTTAAGGGGGCGGACTCCTACGAGCAGTACTTC; clone_size: .; v_call: TRBV27; d_call: TRBD1; j_call: TRBJ2-7
cdr3_aa: CASRATGGRRGYTF; cdr3_nt: TGTGCCAGCAGAGCAACAGGGGGTAGGAGGGGCTACACCTTC; clone_size: .; v_call: TRBV27; d_call: TRBD1; j_call: TRBJ1-2
cdr3_aa: CASTKTGTGNNYGYTF; cdr3_nt: TGTGCCAGCACCAAAACCGGGACAGGGAACAACTATGGCTACACCTTC; clone_size: .; v_call: TRBV6-6; d_call: TRBD1; j_call: TRBJ1-2
cdr3_aa: CASSLWPLYNEQFF; cdr3_nt: TGTGCCAGCAGCTTGTGGCCCCTTTACAATGAGCAGTTCTTC; clone_size: .; v_call: TRBV5-6; d_call: .; j_call: TRBJ2-1
cdr3_aa: CASSIFGPRSSYEQYF; cdr3_nt: TGTGCCAGTAGTATCTTCGGCCCTCGGAGCTCCTACGAGCAGTACTTC; clone_size: .; v_call: TRBV19; d_call: .; j_call: TRBJ2-7
cdr3_aa: CATSLGQGGGYTF; cdr3_nt: TGTGCCACGAGCCTGGGACAGGGCGGGGGCTACACCTTC; clone_size: .; v_call: TRBV6-5; d_call: TRBD1; j_call: TRBJ1-2
cdr3_aa: CASSYSNFGGELFF; cdr3_nt: TGTGCCAGCAGTTACTCGAATTTCGGCGGGGAGCTGTTTTTT; clone_size: .; v_call: TRBV6-5; d_call: .; j_call: TRBJ2-2
cdr3_aa: CASRHQNTEAFF; cdr3_nt: TGTGCCAGCAGACACCAAAACACTGAAGCTTTCTTT; clone_size: .; v_call: TRBV25-1; d_call: .; j_call: TRBJ1-1
cdr3_aa: CASSSMTGYEPQHF; cdr3_nt: TGTGCCAGCAGCTCAATGACGGGGTACGAGCCCCAGCATTTT; clone_size: .; v_call: TRBV7-2; d_call: .; j_call: TRBJ1-5
cdr3_aa: CASSLALSSDEKLFF; cdr3_nt: TGTGCCAGCAGCTTAGCTTTGAGCTCGGATGAAAAACTGTTTTTT; clone_size: .; v_call: TRBV7-9; d_call: .; j_call: TRBJ1-4
cdr3_aa: CAWSRQANTGELFF; cdr3_nt: TGTGCCTGGAGTAGACAGGCAAACACCGGGGAGCTGTTTTTT; clone_size: once; v_call: TRBV30; d_call: .; j_call: TRBJ2-2
cdr3_aa: CASSLDRGELFF; cdr3_nt: TGTGCCAGCAGCTTAGACAGAGGGGAGCTGTTTTTT; clone_size: .; v_call: TRBV11-1; d_call: .; j_call: TRBJ2-2
cdr3_aa: CASSPPGQRAGELFF; cdr3_nt: TGTGCCAGCAGTCCGCCGGGACAAAGGGCCGGGGAGCTGTTTTTT; clone_size: .; v_call: TRBV6-5; d_call: .; j_call: TRBJ2-2
cdr3_aa: CASSLGLAKNIQYF; cdr3_nt: TGTGCCAGCAGTTTAGGGCTAGCCAAAAACATTCAGTACTTC; clone_size: .; v_call: TRBV28; d_call: .; j_call: TRBJ2-4